This TCR beta chain stems from a study of cytomegalovirus exposure and HLA in healthy donors. The V and J ends lost 2 bases and 1 base, in that order; junction bases with no gene match: 8. The germline CDR1 and CDR2 sequences are KGHSH and LQKENI. This CDR3 is built from 16 residues. The donors were part of the roughly 120-subject validation cohort, which stood apart from the 666-subject first cohort. TCRdb's table, derived via immunoSEQ multiplex PCR, lists solely in-frame clones and lacks some. The sample includes more than 60,000 clones, roughly 95% seen only once; the top ten take 4.5%. This receptor was obtained from a woman aged 18-35 years in good health and CMV-seropositive. V is TRBV18 and J is TRBJ2-7; 7 bases fit TRBD2. The sequencing input was PBMCs. CDR3 region: CASSPTPGLSSYEQYF. Here the CDR3 DNA reads TGTGCCAGCTCACCAACTCCGGGACTAAGTTCCTACGAGCAGTACTTC.